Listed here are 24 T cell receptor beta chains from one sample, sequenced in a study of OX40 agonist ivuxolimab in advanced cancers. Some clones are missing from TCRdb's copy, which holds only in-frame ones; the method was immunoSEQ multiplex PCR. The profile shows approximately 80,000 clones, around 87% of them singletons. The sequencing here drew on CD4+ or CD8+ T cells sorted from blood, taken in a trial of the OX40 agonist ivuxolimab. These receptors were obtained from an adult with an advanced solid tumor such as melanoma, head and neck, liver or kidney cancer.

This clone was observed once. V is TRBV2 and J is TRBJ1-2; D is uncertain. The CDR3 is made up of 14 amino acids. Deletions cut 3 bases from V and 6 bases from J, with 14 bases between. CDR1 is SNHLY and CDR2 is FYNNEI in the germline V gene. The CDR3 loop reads CASSDTGIIHGYTF. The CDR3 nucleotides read TGTGCCAGCAGTGATACGGGGATTATACATGGCTACACCTTC. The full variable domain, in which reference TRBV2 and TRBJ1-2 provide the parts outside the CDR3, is EPEVTQTPSHQVTQMGQEVILRCVPISNHLYFYWYRQILGQKVEFLVSFYNNEISEKSEIFDDQFSVERPDGSNFTLKIRSTKLEDSAMYFCASSDTGIIHGYTFGSGTRLTVV.

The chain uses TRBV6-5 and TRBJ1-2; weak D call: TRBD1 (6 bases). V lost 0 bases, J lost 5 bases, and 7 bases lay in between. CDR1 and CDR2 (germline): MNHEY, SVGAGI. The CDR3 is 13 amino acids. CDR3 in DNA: TGTGCCAGCAGTTACTCCAGGGGTTATGGCTACACCTTC. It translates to CASSYSRGYGYTF.

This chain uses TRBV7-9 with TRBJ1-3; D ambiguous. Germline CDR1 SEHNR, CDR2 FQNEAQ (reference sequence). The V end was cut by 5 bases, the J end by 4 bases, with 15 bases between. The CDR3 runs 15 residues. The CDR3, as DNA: TGTGCCAGCAGCATAGAGGGAGGGAGAGGAAACACCATATATTTT. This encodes CASSIEGGRGNTIYF. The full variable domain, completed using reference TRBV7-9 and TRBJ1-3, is DTGVSQNPRHKITKRGQNVTFRCDPISEHNRLYWYRQTLGQGPEFLTYFQNEAQLEKSRLLSDRFSAERPKGSFSTLEIQRTEQGDSAMYLCASSIEGGRGNTIYFGEGSWLTVV.

CDR3 residues: CASSMLSGSLLDTQYF. For the CDR3, the DNA is TGTGCCAGTAGTATGTTGAGCGGGAGCTTGTTAGATACGCAGTATTTT. The rearrangement links TRBV19 to TRBJ2-3; 8 nucleotides match TRBD2. J lost 5 bases, V lost 3 bases, and 10 bases had no gene match. This CDR3 region has 16 residues. Germline CDR1 LNHDA, CDR2 SQIVND (reference sequence).

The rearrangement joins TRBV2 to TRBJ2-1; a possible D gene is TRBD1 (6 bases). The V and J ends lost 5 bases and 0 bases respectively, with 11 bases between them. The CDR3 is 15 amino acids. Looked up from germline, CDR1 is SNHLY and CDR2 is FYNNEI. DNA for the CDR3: TGTGCCAGCAGTATACAGGGTGGCTCCTACAATGAGCAGTTCTTC. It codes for CASSIQGGSYNEQFF.

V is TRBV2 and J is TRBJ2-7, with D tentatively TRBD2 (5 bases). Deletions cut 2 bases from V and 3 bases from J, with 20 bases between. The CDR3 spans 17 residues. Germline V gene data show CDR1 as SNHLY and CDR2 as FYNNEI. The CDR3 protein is CASSERPRQVGDYEQYF. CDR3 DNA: TGTGCCAGCAGTGAAAGGCCCCGGCAGGTGGGAGACTACGAGCAGTACTTC.

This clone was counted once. CDR3 region: CASSLGPFGDYGYTF. In nucleotides, the CDR3 is TGTGCCAGCAGTTTAGGACCCTTCGGGGACTATGGCTACACCTTC. The chain is built from TRBV6-5 and TRBJ1-2; D not certain. CDR1 is MNHEY and CDR2 is SVGAGI in the germline V gene. V dropped 4 bases and J dropped 3 bases, with 15 bases sitting between them. The CDR3 length is 15 residues.

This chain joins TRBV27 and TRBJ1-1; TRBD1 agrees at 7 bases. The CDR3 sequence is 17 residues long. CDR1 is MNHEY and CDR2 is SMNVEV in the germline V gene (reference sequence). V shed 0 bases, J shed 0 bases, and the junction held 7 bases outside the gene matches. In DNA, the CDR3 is TGTGCCAGCAGTTTATCTCGGCAGGGGGGGATGAACACTGAAGCTTTCTTT. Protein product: CASSLSRQGGMNTEAFF.

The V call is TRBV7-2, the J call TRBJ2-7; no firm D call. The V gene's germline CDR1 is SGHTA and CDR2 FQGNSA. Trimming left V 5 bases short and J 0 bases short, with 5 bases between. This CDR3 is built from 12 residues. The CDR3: CASSVFSYEQYF. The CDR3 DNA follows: TGTGCCAGCAGCGTCTTCTCCTACGAGCAGTACTTC. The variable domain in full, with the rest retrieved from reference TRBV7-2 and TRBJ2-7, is GAGVSQSPSNKVTEKGKDVELRCDPISGHTALYWYRQSLGQGLEFLIYFQGNSAPDKSGLPSDRFSAERTGGSVSTLTIQRTQQEDSAVYLCASSVFSYEQYFGPGTRLTVT.

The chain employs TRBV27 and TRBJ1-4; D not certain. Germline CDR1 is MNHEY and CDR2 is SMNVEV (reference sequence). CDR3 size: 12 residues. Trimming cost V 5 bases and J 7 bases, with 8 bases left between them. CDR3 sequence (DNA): TGTGCCAGCAGTGAGACGGGTGAAAAACTGTTTTTT. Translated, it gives CASSETGEKLFF.

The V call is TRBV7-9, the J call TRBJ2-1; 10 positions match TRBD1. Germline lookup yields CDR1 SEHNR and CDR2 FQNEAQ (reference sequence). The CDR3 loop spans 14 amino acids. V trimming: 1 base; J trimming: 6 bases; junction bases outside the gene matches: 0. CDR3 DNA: TGTGCCAGCAGCTTAGGGACAGGGGGCAATGAGCAGTTCTTC. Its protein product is CASSLGTGGNEQFF.

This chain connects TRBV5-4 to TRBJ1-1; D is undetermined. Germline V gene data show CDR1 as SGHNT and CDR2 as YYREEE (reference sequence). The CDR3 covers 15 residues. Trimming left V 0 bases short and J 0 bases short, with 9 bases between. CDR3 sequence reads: CASSLAGTVNTEAFF. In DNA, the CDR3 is TGTGCCAGCAGCTTGGCCGGCACAGTGAACACTGAAGCTTTCTTT.

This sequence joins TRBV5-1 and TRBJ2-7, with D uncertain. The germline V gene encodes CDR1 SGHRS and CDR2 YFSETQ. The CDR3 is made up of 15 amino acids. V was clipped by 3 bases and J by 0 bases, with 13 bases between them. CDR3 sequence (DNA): TGCGCCAGCAGCTCGGCCCTATCCAACTCCTACGAGCAGTACTTC. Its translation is CASSSALSNSYEQYF. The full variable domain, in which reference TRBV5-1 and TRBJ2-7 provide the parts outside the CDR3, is KAGVTQTPRYLIKTRGQQVTLSCSPISGHRSVSWYQQTPGQGLQFLFEYFSETQRNKGNFPGRFSGRQFSNSRSEMNVSTLELGDSALYLCASSSALSNSYEQYFGPGTRLTVT.

The CDR3 sequence is CASSLAGGTTQYF. Written as DNA, the CDR3 is TGCGCCAGCAGCTTGGCCGGGGGCACTACGCAGTATTTT. This chain connects TRBV5-1 to TRBJ2-3; D may match TRBD1 or TRBD2 (6 bases each). CDR1 and CDR2 from the germline V gene are SGHRS and YFSETQ. The CDR3 spans 13 residues. The V end lost 0 bases, the J end lost 8 bases, and 10 bases lay between the germline ends.

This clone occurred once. This CDR3 reads CSCAETDTQYF. The CDR3 nucleotides are TGCAGCTGCGCGGAGACAGATACGCAGTATTTT. This chain joins TRBV29-1 and TRBJ2-3; D not certain. V was pared by 8 bases and J by 3 bases, with 9 bases between. The CDR3 consists of 11 residues. Germline CDR1 and CDR2: SQVTM and ANQGSEA.

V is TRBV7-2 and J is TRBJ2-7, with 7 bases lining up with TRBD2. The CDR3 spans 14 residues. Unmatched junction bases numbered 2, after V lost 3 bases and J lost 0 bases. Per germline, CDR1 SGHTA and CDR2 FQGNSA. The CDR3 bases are TGTGCCAGCAGCTTCTCTAGCGGCTCCTACGAGCAGTACTTC. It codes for CASSFSSGSYEQYF.

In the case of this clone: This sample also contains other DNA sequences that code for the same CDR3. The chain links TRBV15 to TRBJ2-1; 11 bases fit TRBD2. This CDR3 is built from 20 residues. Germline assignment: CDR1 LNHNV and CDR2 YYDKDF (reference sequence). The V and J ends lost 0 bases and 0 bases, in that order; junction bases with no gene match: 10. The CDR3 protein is CATSREGLAGGPRSYNEQFF. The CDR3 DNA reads TGTGCCACCAGCAGAGAAGGGCTAGCGGGAGGTCCGCGCTCCTACAATGAGCAGTTCTTC. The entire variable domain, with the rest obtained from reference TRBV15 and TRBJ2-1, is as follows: DAMVIQNPRYQVTQFGKPVTLSCSQTLNHNVMYWYQQKSSQAPKLLFHYYDKDFNNEADTPDNFQSRRPNTSFCFLDIRSPGLGDTAMYLCATSREGLAGGPRSYNEQFFGPGTRLTVL.

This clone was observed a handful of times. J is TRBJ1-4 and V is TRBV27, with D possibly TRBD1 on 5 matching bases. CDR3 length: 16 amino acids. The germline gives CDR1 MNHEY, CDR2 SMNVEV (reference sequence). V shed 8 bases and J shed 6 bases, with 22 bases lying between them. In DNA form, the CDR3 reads TGTGCCAGCGGACCGCTGCGGGGCCGGCAGGATGAAAAACTGTTTTTT. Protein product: CASGPLRGRQDEKLFF. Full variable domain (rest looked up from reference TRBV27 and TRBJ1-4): EAQVTQNPRYLITVTGKKLTVTCSQNMNHEYMSWYRQDPGLGLRQIYYSMNVEVTDKGDVPEGYKVSRKEKRNFPLILESPSPNQTSLYFCASGPLRGRQDEKLFFGSGTQLSVL.

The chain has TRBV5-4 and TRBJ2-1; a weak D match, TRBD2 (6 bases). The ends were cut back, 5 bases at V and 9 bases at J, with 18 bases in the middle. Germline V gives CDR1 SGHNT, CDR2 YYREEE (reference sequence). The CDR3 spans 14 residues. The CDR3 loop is CASRTGPGAGEQFF. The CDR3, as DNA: TGTGCCAGCAGGACGGGTCCGGGAGCGGGTGAGCAGTTCTTC.

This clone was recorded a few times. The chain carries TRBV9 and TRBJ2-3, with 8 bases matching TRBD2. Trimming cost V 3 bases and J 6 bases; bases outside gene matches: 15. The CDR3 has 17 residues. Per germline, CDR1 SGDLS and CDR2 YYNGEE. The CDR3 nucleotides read TGTGCCAGCAGCGGGGGAACGGGAGGGCCCTTATCGGATACGCAGTATTTT. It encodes CASSGGTGGPLSDTQYF.

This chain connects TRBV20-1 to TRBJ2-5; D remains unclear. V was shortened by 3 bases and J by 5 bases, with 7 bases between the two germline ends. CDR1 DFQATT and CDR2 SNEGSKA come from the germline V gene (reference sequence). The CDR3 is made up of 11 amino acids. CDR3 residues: CSASLVETQYF. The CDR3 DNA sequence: TGCAGTGCTAGCCTAGTCGAGACCCAGTACTTC.

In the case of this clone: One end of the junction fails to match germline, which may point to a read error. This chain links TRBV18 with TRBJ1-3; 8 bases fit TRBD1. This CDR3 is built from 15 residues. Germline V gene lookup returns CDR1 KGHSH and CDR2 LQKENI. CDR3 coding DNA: TGTGCCAGCTCACCCCAGGGGGCTGATGGATACACCATATATTTT. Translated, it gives CASSPQGADGYTIYF. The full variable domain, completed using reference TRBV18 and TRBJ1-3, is NAGVMQNPRHLVRRRGQEARLRCSPMKGHSHVYWYRQLPEEGLKFMVYLQKENIIDESGMPKERFSAEFPKEGPSILRIQQVVRGDSAAYFCASSPQGADGYTIYFGEGSWLTVV.

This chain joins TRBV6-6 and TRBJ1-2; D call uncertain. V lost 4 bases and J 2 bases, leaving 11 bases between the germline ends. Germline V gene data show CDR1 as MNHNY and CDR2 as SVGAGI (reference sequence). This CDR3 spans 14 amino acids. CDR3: CASSFSTLNYGYTF. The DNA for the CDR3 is TGTGCCAGCAGTTTCTCGACATTAAACTATGGCTACACCTTC.

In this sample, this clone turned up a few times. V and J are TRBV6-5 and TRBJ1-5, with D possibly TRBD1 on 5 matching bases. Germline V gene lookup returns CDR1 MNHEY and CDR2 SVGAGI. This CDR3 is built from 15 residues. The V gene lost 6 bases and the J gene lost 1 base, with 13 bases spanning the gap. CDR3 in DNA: TGTGCCAGCAGCCCCGGGACGCCAAGCAATCAGCCCCAGCATTTT. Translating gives CASSPGTPSNQPQHF.